This T cell receptor (beta chain) was recovered during a study of PD-1 blockade in classical Hodgkin lymphoma. All the patients suffered relapse after autologous stem cell transplantation, and brentuximab vedotin exposure differed. General study points: Reported baseline diversity: healthy donors highest, relapsed/refractory patients lowest. Before treatment, complete responders showed about the same diversity as newly diagnosed patients. Individuals who commenced nivolumab within less than 1 year of ASCT were excluded.

Of note for this clone: What it binds is not known.

Germline loops: CDR1 ENHRY, CDR2 SYGVKD. With 10 bases clipped from V and 0 bases from J, the junction kept 4 bases outside the gene matches. The CDR3 runs 14 residues. The assay was immunoSEQ multiplex PCR, and TCRdb's table has in-frame clones only and misses some. The table lists around 65,000 clones, roughly nine tenths of them singletons. The sample was peripheral blood mononuclear cells (PBMCs), taken at baseline. The J gene is TRBJ2-3, the V gene TRBV10-3, with TRBD2 matching over 10 bases. This clonotype originated in a human donor with classical Hodgkin lymphoma. CDR3 sequence: CATLAGGSTDTQYF. The CDR3 bases are TGTGCCACCTTAGCGGGGGGAAGCACAGATACGCAGTATTTT.